What follows are 7 T cell receptor beta chains derived from one specimen sequenced in a study of T cell responses to AZD1222 COVID-19 vaccine. Libraries were prepared by immunoSEQ multiplex PCR; TCRdb keeps only in-frame clonotypes and omits some of them. The sample consists of 130,000 to 150,000 clones, 85% to 95% of them appearing once. The source material was peripheral blood, sampled on day 0 of AZD1222 vaccination. These TCRs come from an adult in good health.

CDR3 region: CASRTSGRNEQFF. In DNA form, the CDR3 reads TGTGCCAGCAGAACTAGCGGGAGGAATGAGCAGTTCTTC. The chain combines TRBV12-3 or TRBV12-4 with TRBJ2-1; 12 bases are a match to TRBD2. The CDR3 has 13 residues. The ends lost 6 bases at V and 7 bases at J; junction bases unmatched: 1.

This sequence joins TRBV19 and TRBJ1-5; tentative D call: TRBD1 (6 bases). Germline CDR1 and CDR2: LNHDA and SQIVND (reference sequence). V shed 5 bases and J shed 7 bases, with 15 bases lying between them. This CDR3 has 14 amino acids. CDR3 region: CASSWGQGRQPQHF. In DNA, the CDR3 is TGTGCCAGTAGTTGGGGGCAGGGCCGACAGCCCCAGCATTTT.

J is TRBJ2-3 and V is TRBV7-3, with 7 bases aligning to TRBD2. Germline lookup yields CDR1 SGHTA and CDR2 FQGTGA. J lost 0 bases, V lost 2 bases, and 8 bases had no gene match. The CDR3 consists of 17 residues. This chain's CDR3 is CASSLVLSGASTDTQYF. The CDR3 region has the DNA TGTGCCAGCAGCTTAGTTTTAAGCGGGGCTAGCACAGATACGCAGTATTTT.

The chain recombines TRBV5-1 with TRBJ2-7; D gene uncertain. The germline V gene has CDR1 SGHRS and CDR2 YFSETQ. The CDR3 length is 14 residues. Trimming stripped 1 base from V and 1 base from J, with 9 bases between. The DNA for the CDR3 is TGCGCCAGCAGCTTGTCGCTGGTTTCCTACGAGCAGTACTTC. Protein sequence: CASSLSLVSYEQYF. Together with reference TRBV5-1 and TRBJ2-7, the CDR3 gives the full variable domain: KAGVTQTPRYLIKTRGQQVTLSCSPISGHRSVSWYQQTPGQGLQFLFEYFSETQRNKGNFPGRFSGRQFSNSRSEMNVSTLELGDSALYLCASSLSLVSYEQYFGPGTRLTVT.

The chain links TRBV7-8 to TRBJ2-7; D perhaps matches TRBD1 (5 bases). From germline, CDR1 is SGHVS and CDR2 FQNEAQ. The CDR3 is 12 residues long. Trimming shortened V by 5 bases and J by 4 bases, and 9 bases separated the two germline ends. The CDR3 sequence: CASSQDSYEQYF. Here the CDR3 DNA reads TGTGCCAGCAGCCAAGACAGTTACGAGCAGTACTTC.

This clone came up a few times. The chain joins TRBV21-1 to TRBJ1-1. TRBV21-1 corresponds to a pseudogene. The CDR3 runs to 15 residues. The CDR3 DNA is TGTGCCAGCAGCAAATCGGAGGAAATGAACACTGAAGCTTTCTTT. It translates to CASSKSEEMNTEAFF.

This rearrangement joins TRBV9 to TRBJ2-2; D is possibly TRBD1 (5 bases). CDR1 and CDR2 (germline): SGDLS, YYNGEE. CDR3 length: 17 residues. V was shortened by 0 bases and J by 6 bases, with 18 bases between the two germline ends. In nucleotides, the CDR3 is TGTGCCAGCAGCGTAGTGTCGGACACACGCTCCGCCGGGGAGCTGTTTTTT. This gives the protein CASSVVSDTRSAGELFF.